This T cell receptor (beta chain) was retrieved from a study of blood T cell repertoires in COVID-19. Study in general: COVID-19 samples, acute and convalescent, were from the United States, Italy and Spain.

V was clipped by 6 bases and J by 8 bases, with 20 bases between them. This CDR3 spans 14 amino acids. CDR1 and CDR2 from the germline V gene are SQVTM and ANQGSEA. Profiled with immunoSEQ multiplex PCR; TCRdb holds only in-frame clones, not every one. The data hold about 270,000 clones, with approximately 86% observed a single time. Source material: peripheral blood. This TCR was sampled from a man aged 40-49 years with active or convalescent COVID-19. The J gene is TRBJ1-5, the V gene TRBV29-1, with D perhaps matching TRBD1 (6 bases). In nucleotides, the CDR3 is TGCAGCGTATCCATGGGTACAGGGAAGGAGCCCCAGCATTTT. It translates to CSVSMGTGKEPQHF.